This T cell receptor beta chain was sequenced during a study of tissue T cells after allogeneic stem cell transplantation. Trimming took off 5 bases at V and 0 bases at J, with 13 bases between the two ends. The CDR3 extends over 16 amino acids. Broader study findings: Alloreactivity or antigen specificity of tissue TCRs was not determined; some clones might be host cells. TCR repertoires tracked anatomic similarity, regardless of disease or transplant status. Sampling depth was limited, and the cohort was small and clinically varied.

CDR3 sequences, V/J genes, frequencies and template counts came from survey-depth TCRbeta sequencing. Only in-frame clones appear in the TCRdb table, and some are missing; sequencing was by immunoSEQ multiplex PCR. The sample holds thousands of clones; just under 70% are singletons and the top ten take around 15%. As to this clone: The antigen remains unidentified.

This sequence originates from a male donor older than 55 with lung cancer. This chain uses TRBV23-1 with TRBJ2-2; D perhaps matches TRBD2 (5 bases). TRBV23-1 is assigned to the ORF class and has an uncertain function. The specimen was tissue from the right colon, collected at autopsy. The chain's CDR3 is CASSCKLTTNTGELFF. The CDR3 coding sequence is TGCGCCAGCAGTTGCAAGTTGACTACGAACACCGGGGAGCTGTTTTTT.